This T cell receptor (beta chain) was profiled in a study of blood T cell repertoires in COVID-19. Study as a whole: Samples representing acute and convalescent COVID-19 were sourced from the United States, Italy and Spain. Sources were T cells, B-cell-depleted T cells, or PBMCs; the material itself was cDNA or gDNA.

Some clones are missing from TCRdb's copy, which holds only in-frame ones; the method was immunoSEQ multiplex PCR. The sample includes about 110,000 clones, approximately 80% of them seen just once. This clonotype originated in a man between 65 and 79 years old with acute or convalescent COVID-19. Sequencing input: peripheral blood.

The CDR3, as DNA: TGTGCCAGCAGCTTAAGTTCTGGAGGCGAGCAGTACTTC. This sequence encodes CASSLSSGGEQYF. The chain has TRBV11-2 and TRBJ2-7, with D perhaps TRBD2 (5 bases). Germline V lookup: CDR1 SGHAT, CDR2 FQNNGV. This CDR3 contains 13 residues. Trimming took off 2 bases at V and 6 bases at J, with 11 bases between the two ends.